Following are 6 T cell receptor beta chains from one sample sequenced in a study of T cell repertoires in cytomegalovirus infection (dated by TCRdb to about 2019). Instrument on record: Illumina HiSeq 1500. TCRdb itself trimmed the public reads at Q25 with fastp, ran MiXCR and retained productive beta chains. Every entry covers one CDR3 protein and lists the most common genes and DNA from its rows. The sample table records 200,000 to 300,000 distinct CDR3 sequences; roughly 12% of these occur just once. The ten largest clones capture under 2% of the sample. The sequenced material came from PBMCs. Receptors originate from a human donor in good health (CMV status not recorded). Some clones in this sample may be carry-over from other donors' samples.

This clonotype was counted between two and nine times. The rearrangement links TRBV30 to TRBJ2-1; 11 bases agree with TRBD2. V was pared by 6 bases and J by 10 bases, with 8 bases of the junction left unmatched. The V gene's germline CDR1 is GTSNPN and CDR2 SVGIG (reference sequence). This CDR3 comprises 13 residues. The DNA for the CDR3 is TGTGCCTGTAGCGGGAGGGCGGTAGGGGAGCAGTTCTTC. It encodes CACSGRAVGEQFF.

The rearrangement links TRBV20-1 to TRBJ2-7; no reliable D call. Germline V gives CDR1 DFQATT, CDR2 SNEGSKA (reference sequence). This CDR3 contains 12 residues. Trimming cost V 3 bases and J 9 bases, with 15 bases left between them. This chain's CDR3 is CSARSDRFGQYF. Written as DNA, the CDR3 is TGCAGTGCTAGGTCAGACCGCTTCGGGCAGTACTTC.

There are a few counts of this clonotype. The chain is built from TRBV10-3 and TRBJ2-3; 7 nucleotides match TRBD2. This CDR3 is built from 16 residues. V trimming: 5 bases; J trimming: 3 bases; junction bases outside the gene matches: 11. The germline V gene encodes CDR1 ENHRY and CDR2 SYGVKD. The CDR3 DNA is TGTGCCATCAGTCCTGGGGCGGGAGCGACGACAGATACGCAGTATTTT. Translating it yields CAISPGAGATTDTQYF.

J is TRBJ2-3 and V is TRBV7-9; TRBD2 aligns across 8 bases. Germline V gene sequence: CDR1 SEHNR, CDR2 FQNEAQ (reference sequence). V lost 1 base, J lost 4 bases, and 7 bases stayed unmatched. The CDR3 extends over 16 amino acids. CDR3 sequence: CASSLVSGRGADTQYF. The CDR3 region has the DNA TGTGCCAGCAGCTTAGTAAGCGGGAGAGGGGCAGATACGCAGTATTTT.

CDR3 nucleotides: TGTGCCAGCAGTTCCCCTACGACAGAGATGCCGTTTATGGGCAATCAGCCCCAGCATTTT. This gives the protein CASSSPTTEMPFMGNQPQHF. The chain couples TRBV27 to TRBJ1-5, with D possibly TRBD1 on 5 matching bases. Germline assignment: CDR1 MNHEY and CDR2 SMNVEV (reference sequence). The CDR3 consists of 20 residues. The V end lost 4 bases, the J end lost 2 bases, and 27 bases lay between the germline ends.

The table lists this clonotype with many counts. J is TRBJ1-2 and V is TRBV7-2; D remains ambiguous. The ends were cut back, 7 bases at V and 8 bases at J, with 17 bases in the middle. Germline CDR1 is SGHTA and CDR2 is FQGNSA. This CDR3 region has 13 residues. The CDR3 region has the DNA TGTGCCAGCACCCACGATCCTCCGCGCGGCTACACCTTC. Its translation is CASTHDPPRGYTF.